Listed below are T cell receptor beta chains from one sample, sequenced in a study of blood T cells in healthy people across ages. Each CDR3 protein gets one entry after TCRdb re-called the 5' RACE reads with MiXCR. The sample has hundreds of thousands of distinct CDR3 sequences; roughly 50% are singletons. Sequenced: blood. The receptors derive from a man aged 40-55 years in good health. Each CDR3 is given with its conserved first and last residue.

>TRBV7-2|TRBJ2-1
CASSGARGAHNEQFF
>TRBV20-1|TRBJ2-1
CSAFTSSEQFF
>TRBV11-3|.
CASSTETSGYEQYF
>TRBV25-1|TRBJ1-4
CASSDPTGRLGEKLFF
>TRBV2|TRBJ2-5
CASSSSGGAQETQYF
>TRBV7-2|TRBJ2-7
CASTTEVRFYEQYF
>TRBV4-1|TRBJ2-5
CASSHAGTGGVETQYF
>TRBV29-1|TRBJ1-3
CSGAHSGNTIYF
>TRBV7-8|TRBJ2-5
CASSLARSLVIGKTQYF
>TRBV6-6|TRBJ2-7
CAKGQGRYEQYF
>TRBV3-1|TRBJ2-3
CASSLFDPDTQYF
>TRBV12-3/TRBV12-4|TRBJ2-7
CASSLASRDIWDEQYF
>TRBV20-1|TRBJ2-3
CSARGGSMADTQYF
>TRBV11-2|TRBJ2-1
CASSSRLTGTNEQFF
>TRBV10-2|TRBJ2-6
CASSEVWDSGANVLTF
>TRBV6-2/TRBV6-3|TRBJ2-3
CASSQRTGGADTQYF
>TRBV4-2|TRBJ2-3
CASSQGLAGRRDTQYF
>TRBV9|TRBJ2-5
CASSLRVGQGGETQYF
>TRBV20-1|TRBJ2-5
CSARTLFEQYF
>TRBV11-1|TRBJ1-2
CASSLSGGLRNYGYTF
>TRBV10-3|TRBJ2-3
CAIRDGFTDTQYF
>TRBV9|.
CASSEGGLAGDEQYF
>TRBV7-2|TRBJ1-2
CASSVSLVGASGYTF
>TRBV5-1|TRBJ2-2
CASSLVAGQSSTGGLFF
>TRBV11-2|TRBJ2-1
CASSLVASGDYNEQFF
>TRBV28|TRBJ2-3
CASSSPGLAGGLTDTQYF
>TRBV6-2/TRBV6-3|TRBJ2-7
CASSYPGGSTYEQYF
>TRBV4-3|TRBJ1-1
CASSPGGEAFF
>TRBV20-1|TRBJ2-1
CSAREGGNNNEQFF
>TRBV6-5|TRBJ2-1
CASSYSRTYSYNEQFF
>TRBV6-5|TRBJ1-2
CASSLTRNYGYTF